This entry lists 14 T cell receptor beta chains sequenced from one sample in a study of OX40 agonist ivuxolimab in advanced cancers. Sequenced by immunoSEQ multiplex PCR; TCRdb stores in-frame clones only, minus some. This sample yields roughly 70,000 clones, of which 88% are seen a single time; roughly 0.67% belongs to the top ten. The material sequenced was CD4+ or CD8+ T cells sorted from blood, taken in a trial of the OX40 agonist ivuxolimab. The source of these receptors is an adult with an advanced solid tumor such as melanoma, head and neck, liver or kidney cancer.

This chain joins TRBV28 and TRBJ2-7; no firm D call. The CDR3 is 12 amino acids. CDR1 MDHEN and CDR2 SYDVKM come from the germline V gene. V lost 5 bases and J 3 bases, leaving 8 bases between the germline ends. CDR3 nucleotide sequence: TGTGCCAGCAGTCCCCGACTCTACGAGCAGTACTTC. This gives the protein CASSPRLYEQYF.

The chain carries TRBV5-1 and TRBJ2-7, with 7 bases that match TRBD2. This CDR3 has 14 amino acids. With 1 base clipped from V and 6 bases from J, the junction kept 7 bases outside the gene matches. The germline V gene encodes CDR1 SGHRS and CDR2 YFSETQ. CDR3 amino acids: CASSLSRERSEQYF. CDR3 sequence (DNA): TGCGCCAGCAGCTTGTCGCGGGAGCGCAGCGAGCAGTACTTC.

V and J are TRBV2 and TRBJ2-5; no clear D gene. V was shortened by 7 bases and J by 3 bases, with 15 bases between the two germline ends. This CDR3 has 14 amino acids. Germline CDR1 is SNHLY and CDR2 is FYNNEI. CDR3 sequence reads: CASMRSPWEETQYF. The CDR3 region has the DNA TGTGCCAGCATGCGGTCCCCCTGGGAAGAGACCCAGTACTTC.

V is TRBV28 and J is TRBJ2-7; D might be TRBD1 (6 bases). Germline lookup yields CDR1 MDHEN and CDR2 SYDVKM. The V gene lost 6 bases and the J gene lost 2 bases, with 14 bases spanning the gap. The CDR3 spans 14 residues. CDR3 sequence reads: CASRQGPLPYEQYF. For the CDR3, the DNA is TGTGCCAGCAGGCAGGGGCCCCTACCCTACGAGCAGTACTTC. The variable domain in full, with the rest retrieved from reference TRBV28 and TRBJ2-7, is DVKVTQSSRYLVKRTGEKVFLECVQDMDHENMFWYRQDPGLGLRLIYFSYDVKMKEKGDIPEGYSVSREKKERFSLILESASTNQTSMYLCASRQGPLPYEQYFGPGTRLTVT.

V and J are TRBV7-2 and TRBJ2-7, with D tentatively TRBD1 (6 bases). The CDR3 is made up of 13 amino acids. Germline V gives CDR1 SGHTA, CDR2 FQGNSA. Trimming cost V 6 bases and J 3 bases, with 12 bases left between them. The CDR3: CASRLTGNYEQYF. DNA of the CDR3: TGTGCCAGCAGACTAACAGGGAACTACGAGCAGTACTTC.

CDR3 in DNA: TGTGCCAGCGGTCGGGAGACCCAGTACTTC. Its translation: CASGRETQYF. The chain carries TRBV6-5 and TRBJ2-5; D not certain. Trimming took 8 bases from V and 5 from J, leaving 6 bases between them. The CDR3 covers 10 residues. Germline loops: CDR1 MNHEY, CDR2 SVGAGI.

This clone was recorded only once. The V gene is TRBV5-1, the J gene TRBJ1-1; D possibly corresponds to TRBD1 (6 bases). The CDR3 spans 15 residues. V gave up 0 bases and J gave up 2 bases, with 11 bases separating them. From germline, CDR1 is SGHRS and CDR2 YFSETQ. The CDR3 sequence is CASSLGGTTNTEAFF. CDR3 in DNA: TGCGCCAGCAGCTTGGGGGGGACAACAAACACTGAAGCTTTCTTT.

The gene calls are TRBV2 and TRBJ1-2, with D perhaps TRBD1 (6 bases). Germline CDR1 and CDR2: SNHLY and FYNNEI. V was trimmed by 3 bases and J by 3 bases, leaving 8 bases between them. The CDR3 has 13 amino acids. The CDR3 loop reads CASSEGTYYGYTF. CDR3 sequence (DNA): TGTGCCAGCAGTGAGGGGACATACTATGGCTACACCTTC. Filled out from reference TRBV2 and TRBJ1-2, the complete variable domain reads EPEVTQTPSHQVTQMGQEVILRCVPISNHLYFYWYRQILGQKVEFLVSFYNNEISEKSEIFDDQFSVERPDGSNFTLKIRSTKLEDSAMYFCASSEGTYYGYTFGSGTRLTVV.

The chain recombines TRBV10-3 with TRBJ2-6, with D tentatively TRBD1 (6 bases). Germline V CDR1 and CDR2: ENHRY, SYGVKD. The CDR3 runs to 17 residues. The V end lost 5 bases, the J end lost 0 bases, and 14 bases lay between the germline ends. CDR3 region: CAISRDILLSGANVLTF. CDR3 nucleotide sequence: TGTGCCATCAGTCGGGACATTTTGCTCTCTGGGGCCAACGTCCTGACTTTC.

This chain joins TRBV27 and TRBJ2-1, with no clear D. Germline CDR1 reads MNHEY; CDR2 reads SMNVEV (reference sequence). The germline V and J ends were trimmed by 6 bases and 5 bases, with 20 bases remaining between them. The CDR3 is 16 amino acids. The CDR3 region is CASRSAAGLKNNEQFF. The CDR3, as DNA: TGTGCCAGCAGATCCGCCGCTGGGTTGAAAAACAATGAGCAGTTCTTC.

Note on this clone: The junction differs from germline at one of its ends, possibly a read error. The chain links TRBV5-6 to TRBJ2-1; D call uncertain. CDR3 size: 11 residues. Germline V gene lookup returns CDR1 SGHDT and CDR2 YYEEEE. In DNA, the CDR3 is TGTGCCAGCAGCTCCAACAATGAGCAGTTCTTC. This translates into CASSSNNEQFF. The variable domain in full, with the rest retrieved from reference TRBV5-6 and TRBJ2-1, is DAGVTQSPTHLIKTRGQQVTLRCSPKSGHDTVSWYQQALGQGPQFIFQYYEEEERQRGNFPDRFSGHQFPNYSSELNVNALLLGDSALYLCASSSNNEQFFGPGTRLTVL.

The genes are TRBV6-6 and TRBJ2-1; D is unclear. V was cut by 2 bases and J by 8 bases, with 4 bases left in between. Germline V gene lookup returns CDR1 MNHNY and CDR2 SVGAGI (reference sequence). CDR3 size: 11 residues. The CDR3 DNA reads as TGTGCCAGCAGTTACCCCGATGAGCAGTTCTTC. Its translation is CASSYPDEQFF.

The chain is built from TRBV9 and TRBJ2-7, with 11 bases fitting TRBD1. Looked up from germline, CDR1 is SGDLS and CDR2 is YYNGEE. There are 16 residues in the CDR3. J lost 1 base, V lost 3 bases, and 6 bases had no gene match. The chain's CDR3 is CASSGVGTGGSYEQYF. The DNA of the CDR3 is TGTGCCAGCAGCGGAGTCGGGACAGGGGGATCCTACGAGCAGTACTTC.

The rearrangement links TRBV10-3 to TRBJ2-4; no clear D. This CDR3 spans 12 amino acids. Germline assignment: CDR1 ENHRY and CDR2 SYGVKD. Trimming pared 0 bases from V and 7 bases from J, leaving 4 bases between. CDR3 protein: CAISESSNIQYF. In DNA, the CDR3 is TGTGCCATCAGTGAGTCAAGCAACATTCAGTACTTC.